These T cell receptor beta chains were read from a single sample in a study of blood T cell repertoires in COVID-19. The repertoire was sequenced with immunoSEQ multiplex PCR; TCRdb's copy has only in-frame clones and lacks some. The table lists more than 150,000 clones, 80% to 85% of them singletons. Sequenced sample: PBMCs or T cells enriched from blood (not recorded which). These TCRs come from a woman aged 45-59 years who had recovered from COVID-19. Each CDR3 is given with its conserved first and last residue. The D gene is left open where the match is weak. The size of a clone is reported for some rows only, either as once, few or many, or as a class for expanded clones.

v_gene	abundance	j_gene	d_gene	CDR3nt	CDR3aa
TRBV29-1	-	TRBJ1-3	-	TGCAGCGTTGAATGGCCTTCTGGAAACACCATATATTTT	CSVEWPSGNTIYF
TRBV6-5	-	TRBJ1-1	-	TGTGCCAGCAGTTCCAGGGCCCTGAACACTGAAGCTTTCTTT	CASSSRALNTEAFF
TRBV18	-	TRBJ2-2	TRBD2	TGTGCCAGCTCACCTCTGCTACTAGCGGGAGACGGGGAGCTGTTTTTT	CASSPLLLAGDGELFF
TRBV19	-	TRBJ2-3	TRBD2	TGTGCCAGTAGTATGGGACTAGCGGGAGGTATCGATACGCAGTATTTT	CASSMGLAGGIDTQYF
TRBV10-1	-	TRBJ1-1	-	TGCGCCAGCAGTGATACGGTTAGCACTGAAGCTTTCTTT	CASSDTVSTEAFF
TRBV7-3	few	TRBJ2-3	-	TGTGCCAGCAGCTTAAGAGGGTCGGCGGATACGCAGTATTTT	CASSLRGSADTQYF
TRBV7-3	-	TRBJ1-6	-	TGTGCCAGCAGCTTATCTTACTTTTCACCCCTCCACTTT	CASSLSYFSPLHF
TRBV27	-	TRBJ1-1	-	TGTGCCAGCAGTATCAACCCAGGGGCGGGGAACACTGAAGCTTTCTTT	CASSINPGAGNTEAFF
TRBV9	-	TRBJ2-5	-	TGTGCCAGCAGCGGAGGAGGTTCTGTGACCCAGTACTTC	CASSGGGSVTQYF
TRBV5-1	-	TRBJ2-1	TRBD2	TGCGCCAGCACGTGGAGGGAGGGCTACAATGAGCAGTTCTTC	CASTWREGYNEQFF
TRBV5-1	-	TRBJ2-2	TRBD2	TGCGCCAGCAGCCCGGTGACTAGCGTCACCGGGGAGCTGTTTTTT	CASSPVTSVTGELFF
TRBV28	-	TRBJ1-2	TRBD1	TGTGCCAGCAAACCGGGACAGAATAACTATGGCTACACCTTC	CASKPGQNNYGYTF
TRBV5-4	-	TRBJ1-1	-	TGTGCCAGCAGCCCGGGAAGGGACACTGAAGCTTTCTTT	CASSPGRDTEAFF
TRBV5-1	-	TRBJ2-7	-	TGCGCCAGCAGCTTTGTACAGGGTAATTCCTACGAGCAGTACTTC	CASSFVQGNSYEQYF
TRBV6-2/TRBV6-3	-	TRBJ2-5	TRBD2	TGTGCCAGCAGTCCGACTAGCGGGAGCCTAGAGACCCAGTACTTC	CASSPTSGSLETQYF
TRBV18	-	TRBJ1-2	-	TGTGCCAGCTCACCCTCCGGACAAGGATATGGCTACACCTTC	CASSPSGQGYGYTF
TRBV5-6	-	TRBJ2-7	TRBD2	TGTGCCAGCACCTACGGCGGGACTAGCACTTCCGAGCAGTACTTC	CASTYGGTSTSEQYF
TRBV7-9	few	TRBJ1-4	TRBD1	TGTGCCAGCAGCCAGAGGACAGGGGTAAAGGAAAAACTGTTTTTT	CASSQRTGVKEKLFF
TRBV12-3/TRBV12-4	-	TRBJ2-7	-	TGTGCCAGCAGTGTCAGGGGGGTGGGCGAGCAGTACTTC	CASSVRGVGEQYF
TRBV18	-	TRBJ1-1	-	TGTGCCAGCTCCTCTATCATGAACACTGAAGCTTTCTTT	CASSSIMNTEAFF